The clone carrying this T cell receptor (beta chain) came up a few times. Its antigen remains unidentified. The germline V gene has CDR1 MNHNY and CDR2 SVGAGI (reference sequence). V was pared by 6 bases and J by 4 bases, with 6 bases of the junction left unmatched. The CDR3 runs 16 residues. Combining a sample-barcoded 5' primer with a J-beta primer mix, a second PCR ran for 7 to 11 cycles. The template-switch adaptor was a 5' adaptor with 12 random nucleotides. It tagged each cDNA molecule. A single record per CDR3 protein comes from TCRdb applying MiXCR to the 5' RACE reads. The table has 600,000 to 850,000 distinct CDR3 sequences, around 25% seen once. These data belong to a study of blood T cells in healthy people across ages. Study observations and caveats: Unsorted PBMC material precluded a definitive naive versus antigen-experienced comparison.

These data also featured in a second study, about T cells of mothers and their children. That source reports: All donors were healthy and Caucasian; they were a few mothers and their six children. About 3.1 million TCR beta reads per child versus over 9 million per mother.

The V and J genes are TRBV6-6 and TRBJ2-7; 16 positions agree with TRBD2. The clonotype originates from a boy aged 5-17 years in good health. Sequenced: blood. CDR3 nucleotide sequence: TGTGCCAGCAGGGCGGGACTAGCGGGGGGGCAGTACGAGCAGTACTTC. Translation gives CASRAGLAGGQYEQYF.